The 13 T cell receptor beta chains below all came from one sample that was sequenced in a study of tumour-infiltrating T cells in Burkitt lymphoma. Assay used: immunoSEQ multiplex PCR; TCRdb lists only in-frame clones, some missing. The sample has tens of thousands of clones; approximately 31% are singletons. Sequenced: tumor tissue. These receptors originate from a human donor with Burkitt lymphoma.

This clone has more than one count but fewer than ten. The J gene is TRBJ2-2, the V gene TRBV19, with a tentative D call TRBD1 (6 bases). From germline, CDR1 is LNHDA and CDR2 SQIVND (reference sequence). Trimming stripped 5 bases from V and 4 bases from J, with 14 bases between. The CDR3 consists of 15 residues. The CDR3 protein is CASSGSRRGTGELFF. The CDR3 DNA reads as TGTGCCAGTAGTGGGTCTCGCAGGGGCACCGGGGAGCTGTTTTTT.

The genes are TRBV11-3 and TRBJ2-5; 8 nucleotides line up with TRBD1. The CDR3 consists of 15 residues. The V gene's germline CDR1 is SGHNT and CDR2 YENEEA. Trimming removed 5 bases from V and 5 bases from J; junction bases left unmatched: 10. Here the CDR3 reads CASSPSGGALETQYF. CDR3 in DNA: TGTGCCAGCAGCCCCTCAGGGGGCGCGTTGGAGACCCAGTACTTC.

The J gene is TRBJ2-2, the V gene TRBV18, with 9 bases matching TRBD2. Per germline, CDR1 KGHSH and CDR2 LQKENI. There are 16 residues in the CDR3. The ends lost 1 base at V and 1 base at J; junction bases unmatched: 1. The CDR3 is CASSPRTSVNTGELFF. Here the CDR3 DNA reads TGTGCCAGCTCACCACGGACTAGCGTGAACACCGGGGAGCTGTTTTTT. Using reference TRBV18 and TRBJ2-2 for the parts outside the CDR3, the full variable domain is NAGVMQNPRHLVRRRGQEARLRCSPMKGHSHVYWYRQLPEEGLKFMVYLQKENIIDESGMPKERFSAEFPKEGPSILRIQQVVRGDSAAYFCASSPRTSVNTGELFFGEGSRLTVL.

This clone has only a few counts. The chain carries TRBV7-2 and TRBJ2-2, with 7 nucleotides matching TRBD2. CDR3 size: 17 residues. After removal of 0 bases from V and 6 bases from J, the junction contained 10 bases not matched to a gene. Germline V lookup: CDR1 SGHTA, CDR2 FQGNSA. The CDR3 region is CASSLARGGTIAGELFF. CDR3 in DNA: TGTGCCAGCAGCTTAGCGCGAGGAGGGACTATCGCCGGGGAGCTGTTTTTT.

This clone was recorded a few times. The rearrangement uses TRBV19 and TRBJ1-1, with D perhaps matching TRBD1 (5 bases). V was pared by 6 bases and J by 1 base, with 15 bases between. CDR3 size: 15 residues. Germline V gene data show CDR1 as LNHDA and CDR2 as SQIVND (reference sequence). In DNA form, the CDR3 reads TGTGCCAGTAGGGAACGTGCCGGGGCGAACACTGAAGCTTTCTTT. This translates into CASRERAGANTEAFF. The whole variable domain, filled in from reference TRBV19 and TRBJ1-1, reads DGGITQSPKYLFRKEGQNVTLSCEQNLNHDAMYWYRQDPGQGLRLIYYSQIVNDFQKGDIAEGYSVSREKKESFPLTVTSAQKNPTAFYLCASRERAGANTEAFFGQGTRLTVV.

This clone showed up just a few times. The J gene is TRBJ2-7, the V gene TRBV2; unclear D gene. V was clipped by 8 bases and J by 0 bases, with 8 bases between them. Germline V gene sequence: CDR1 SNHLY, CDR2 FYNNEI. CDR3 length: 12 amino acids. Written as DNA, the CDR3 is TGTGCCAGCGGTGGCCTCTCCTACGAGCAGTACTTC. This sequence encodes CASGGLSYEQYF.

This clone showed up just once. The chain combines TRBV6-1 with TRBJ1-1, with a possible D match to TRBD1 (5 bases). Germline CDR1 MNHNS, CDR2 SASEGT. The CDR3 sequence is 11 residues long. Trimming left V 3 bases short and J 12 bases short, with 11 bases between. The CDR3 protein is CASSEGLGSFF. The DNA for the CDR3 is TGTGCCAGCAGTGAGGGACTTGGGTCTTTCTTT.

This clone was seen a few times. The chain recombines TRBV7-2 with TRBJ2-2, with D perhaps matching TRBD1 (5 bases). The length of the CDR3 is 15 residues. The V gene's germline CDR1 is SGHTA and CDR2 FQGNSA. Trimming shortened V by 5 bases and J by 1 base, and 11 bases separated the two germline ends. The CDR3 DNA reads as TGTGCCAGCAGCACAGGTATCGTGAACACCGGGGAGCTGTTTTTT. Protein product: CASSTGIVNTGELFF.

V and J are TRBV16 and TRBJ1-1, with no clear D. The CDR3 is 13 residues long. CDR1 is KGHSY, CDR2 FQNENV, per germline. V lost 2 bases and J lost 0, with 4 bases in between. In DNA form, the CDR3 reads TGTGCCAGCAGCCAAGCGATGAACACTGAAGCTTTCTTT. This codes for CASSQAMNTEAFF.

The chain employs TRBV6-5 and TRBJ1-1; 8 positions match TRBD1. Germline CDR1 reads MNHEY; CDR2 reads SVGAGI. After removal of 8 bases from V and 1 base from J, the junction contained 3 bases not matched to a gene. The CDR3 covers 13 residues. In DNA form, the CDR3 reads TGTGCCAGCTGGGGGACAGGGAACACTGAAGCTTTCTTT. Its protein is CASWGTGNTEAFF.

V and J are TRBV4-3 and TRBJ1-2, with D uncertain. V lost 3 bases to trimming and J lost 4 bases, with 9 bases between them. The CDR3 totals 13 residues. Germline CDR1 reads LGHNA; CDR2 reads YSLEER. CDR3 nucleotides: TGCGCCAGCAGCCATGGGCACCTCTATGGCTACACCTTC. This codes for CASSHGHLYGYTF.

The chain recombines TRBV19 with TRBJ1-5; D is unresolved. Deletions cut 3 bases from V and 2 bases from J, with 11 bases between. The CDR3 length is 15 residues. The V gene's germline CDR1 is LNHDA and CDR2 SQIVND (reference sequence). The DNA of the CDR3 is TGTGCCAGTAGTATGCTCCCAACGGGCAATCAGCCCCAGCATTTT. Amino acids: CASSMLPTGNQPQHF.

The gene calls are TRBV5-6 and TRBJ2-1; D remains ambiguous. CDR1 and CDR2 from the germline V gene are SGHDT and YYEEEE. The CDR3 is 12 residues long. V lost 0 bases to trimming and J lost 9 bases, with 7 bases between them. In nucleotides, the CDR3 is TGTGCCAGCAGCTTGGGGGCCCTTGAGCAGTTCTTC. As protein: CASSLGALEQFF.